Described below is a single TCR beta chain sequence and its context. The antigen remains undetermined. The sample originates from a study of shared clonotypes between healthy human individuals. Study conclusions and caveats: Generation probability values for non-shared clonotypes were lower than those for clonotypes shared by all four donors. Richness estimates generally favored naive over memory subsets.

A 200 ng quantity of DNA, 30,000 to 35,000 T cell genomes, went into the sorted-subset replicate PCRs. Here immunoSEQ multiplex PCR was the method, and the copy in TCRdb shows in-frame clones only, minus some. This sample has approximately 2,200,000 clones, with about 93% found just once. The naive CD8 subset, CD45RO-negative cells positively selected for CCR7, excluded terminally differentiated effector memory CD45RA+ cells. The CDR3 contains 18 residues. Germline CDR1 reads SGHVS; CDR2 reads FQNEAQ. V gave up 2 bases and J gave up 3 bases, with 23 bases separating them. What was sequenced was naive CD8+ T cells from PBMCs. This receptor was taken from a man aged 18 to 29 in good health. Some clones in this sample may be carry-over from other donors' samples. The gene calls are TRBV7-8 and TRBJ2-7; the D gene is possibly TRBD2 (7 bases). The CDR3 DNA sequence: TGTGCCAGCAGCTTAATGCCCCCGGGGGGCGAGGGGGACTACGAGCAGTACTTC. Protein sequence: CASSLMPPGGEGDYEQYF.